This TCR beta chain is drawn from a study of blood T cell repertoires in COVID-19. Assay: immunoSEQ multiplex PCR; the TCRdb copy retains only in-frame clones and omits some. The sample consists of 200,000 to 250,000 clones, approximately 84% of them appearing once. Looked up from germline, CDR1 is MNHEY and CDR2 is SVGAGI. The CDR3 loop spans 12 amino acids. The V end was cut by 7 bases, the J end by 6 bases, with 13 bases between. The sequencing sample was made of PBMCs or T cells enriched from blood (not recorded which). The sequence was collected from a man aged 55 to 69 who had recovered from COVID-19. J is TRBJ2-7 and V is TRBV6-5, with D possibly matching TRBD1 (7 bases). The CDR3 region is CASNRGSGEQYF. DNA of the CDR3: TGTGCCAGCAACAGGGGTAGCGGCGAGCAGTACTTC.